A single sample gave rise to the 22 T cell receptor beta chains below, sequenced in a study of blood T cell repertoires in COVID-19. The data were produced by immunoSEQ multiplex PCR, yet TCRdb's version contains in-frame clones alone and is incomplete. The sample consists of fewer than 350,000 clones, 80% to 95% of them appearing once. The sequencing sample was made of PBMCs or T cells enriched from blood (not recorded which). The receptor source for this set is a man in his forties who had been exposed to COVID-19.

The chain links TRBV7-9 to TRBJ2-1; D is ambiguous. Trimming removed 6 bases at V and 0 bases at J, with 15 bases between. The V gene's germline CDR1 is SEHNR and CDR2 FQNEAQ (reference sequence). There are 16 residues in the CDR3. DNA for the CDR3: TGTGCCAGCAGGTATGACGCGGCGAGCTCCTACAATGAGCAGTTCTTC. Translation gives CASRYDAASSYNEQFF.

The genes are TRBV11-3 and TRBJ2-2, with TRBD1 matching over 9 bases. Trimming removed 3 bases from V and 6 bases from J; junction bases left unmatched: 14. This CDR3 spans 18 amino acids. In germline, CDR1 is SGHNT, CDR2 YENEEA. CDR3 nucleotide sequence: TGTGCCAGCAGCTTTGGACAGGGGTCTCTGGGTTATTCCGGGGAGCTGTTTTTT. Residues: CASSFGQGSLGYSGELFF.

This clone occurred a few times. This chain joins TRBV6-1 and TRBJ2-7; 8 bases match TRBD1. CDR3 length: 16 residues. V was clipped by 0 bases and J by 1 base; unmatched bases: 5. Germline V gene sequence: CDR1 MNHNS, CDR2 SASEGT. CDR3 coding DNA: TGTGCCAGCAGTGAAGCAGTCAGGACAGGGTCCTACGAGCAGTACTTC. It is translated as CASSEAVRTGSYEQYF.

This clone was counted once. The chain couples TRBV9 to TRBJ1-2, with D unclear. Germline assignment: CDR1 SGDLS and CDR2 YYNGEE. CDR3 size: 15 residues. V was clipped by 4 bases and J by 2 bases, with 15 bases between them. The DNA of the CDR3 is TGTGCCAGCAGCCCCGCGCCGGCAGGCAACTATGGCTACACCTTC. It is translated as CASSPAPAGNYGYTF. The full variable domain, its missing parts supplied by reference TRBV9 and TRBJ1-2, is DSGVTQTPKHLITATGQRVTLRCSPRSGDLSVYWYQQSLDQGLQFLIQYYNGEERAKGNILERFSAQQFPDLHSELNLSSLELGDSALYFCASSPAPAGNYGYTFGSGTRLTVV.

V is TRBV6-5 and J is TRBJ1-4; tentatively, D is TRBD1 (5 bases). The ends were cut back, 2 bases at V and 10 bases at J, with 14 bases in the middle. This CDR3 comprises 14 residues. CDR1 is MNHEY, CDR2 SVGAGI, per germline. CDR3 in amino acids: CASSYSPQGVKLFF. The CDR3 DNA follows: TGTGCCAGCAGTTACAGCCCGCAGGGTGTAAAACTGTTTTTT.

The rearrangement links TRBV5-6 to TRBJ1-5; weak D call: TRBD1 (5 bases). The germline V and J ends were trimmed by 0 bases and 10 bases, with 14 bases remaining between them. This CDR3 is built from 14 residues. Germline V gene sequence: CDR1 SGHDT, CDR2 YYEEEE. The CDR3 here is CASSLGSPGQPQHF. The CDR3 DNA is TGTGCCAGCAGCTTGGGGTCCCCAGGGCAACCCCAGCATTTT.

The chain couples TRBV12-5 to TRBJ2-7, with 12 bases identical to TRBD2. CDR1 is LGHNT, CDR2 FRNRAP, per germline. J was trimmed by 2 bases and V by 0 bases; bases with no gene match: 2. CDR3 length: 16 amino acids. CDR3 DNA: TGTGCTAGTGGTTTGGTACTAGCGGGAGGAACCTACGAGCAGTACTTC. It translates to CASGLVLAGGTYEQYF. The full variable domain, rest sourced from reference TRBV12-5 and TRBJ2-7, is DARVTQTPRHKVTEMGQEVTMRCQPILGHNTVFWYRQTMMQGLELLAYFRNRAPLDDSGMPKDRFSAEMPDATLATLKIQPSEPRDSAVYFCASGLVLAGGTYEQYFGPGTRLTVT.

This clone has a single count. This chain uses TRBV6-6 with TRBJ2-1; D gene uncertain. CDR3 length: 12 amino acids. V was clipped by 4 bases and J by 4 bases, with 5 bases between them. CDR1 and CDR2 (germline): MNHNY, SVGAGI (reference sequence). CDR3 DNA sequence: TGTGCCAGCAGTTTTTCGTACAATGAGCAGTTCTTC. It codes for CASSFSYNEQFF.

The chain employs TRBV7-9 and TRBJ1-6; 9 positions match TRBD1. Germline V gives CDR1 SEHNR, CDR2 FQNEAQ (reference sequence). There are 16 residues in the CDR3. V shed 6 bases, J shed 14 bases, and the junction held 17 bases outside the gene matches. Written as DNA, the CDR3 is TGTGCCAGCAGACCCGAATCCGGGACAGGGATCGAAACCCTCCACTTT. Its protein product is CASRPESGTGIETLHF.

V is TRBV7-9 and J is TRBJ2-3; D might be TRBD2 (5 bases). Trimming stripped 3 bases from V and 2 bases from J, with 15 bases between. The CDR3 sequence is 16 residues long. Germline CDR1 SEHNR, CDR2 FQNEAQ (reference sequence). The CDR3 bases are TGTGCCAGCAGCTTTCGGCTAGCAGGAAACACAGATACGCAGTATTTT. Translating it yields CASSFRLAGNTDTQYF.

As regards this clone: Other nucleotide sequences from this sample produce the same CDR3. This chain connects TRBV6-5 to TRBJ2-7; 12 positions agree with TRBD2. The CDR3 is 15 amino acids. J lost 1 base, V lost 4 bases, and 2 bases had no gene match. CDR1 is MNHEY, CDR2 SVGAGI, per germline. CDR3 loop: CASSSTSGGSYEQYF. The CDR3 DNA sequence: TGTGCCAGCAGTTCCACTAGCGGGGGGTCCTACGAGCAGTACTTC.

The CDR3 DNA reads TGTGCCAGCAGCCCGCCCGGGACAGGGGATGAGAATGAGCAGTTCTTC. The encoded protein is CASSPPGTGDENEQFF. The chain uses TRBV21-1 and TRBJ2-1; TRBD1 is the table's D call and was not checked against the DNA. TRBV21-1 is flagged as a pseudogene. The CDR3 totals 16 residues.

This chain links TRBV10-3 with TRBJ2-7, with TRBD2 matching over 14 bases. The germline gives CDR1 ENHRY, CDR2 SYGVKD. V shed 2 bases, J shed 4 bases, and the junction held 7 bases outside the gene matches. The length of the CDR3 is 17 residues. This CDR3 reads CAISEGTSGRRGYEQYF. The CDR3 DNA is TGTGCCATCAGTGAGGGGACTAGCGGGAGAAGGGGATACGAGCAGTACTTC.

The rearrangement joins TRBV19 to TRBJ1-6, with 8 bases matching TRBD1. CDR1 LNHDA and CDR2 SQIVND come from the germline V gene (reference sequence). V trimming: 4 bases; J trimming: 3 bases; junction bases outside the gene matches: 11. This CDR3 is 18 amino acids long. The CDR3 sequence is CASSRKPGQVFYNSPLHF. CDR3 nucleotides: TGTGCCAGTAGTAGAAAACCGGGACAGGTGTTCTATAATTCACCCCTCCACTTT.

V gene TRBV27 combines with J gene TRBJ1-2, with a possible D match to TRBD1 (5 bases). V gave up 2 bases and J gave up 4 bases, with 11 bases separating them. The germline V gene has CDR1 MNHEY and CDR2 SMNVEV (reference sequence). The CDR3 runs to 14 residues. The CDR3 DNA is TGTGCCAGCAGTTTAGGCGGGGGAGGCTATGGCTACACCTTC. Its protein is CASSLGGGGYGYTF.

V and J are TRBV11-3 and TRBJ2-7; 7 positions match TRBD2. Trimming removed 5 bases from V and 3 bases from J; junction bases left unmatched: 4. This CDR3 has 13 amino acids. CDR1 and CDR2 (germline): SGHNT, YENEEA. The chain's CDR3 is CASSPGGSYEQYF. Written as DNA, the CDR3 is TGTGCCAGCAGCCCCGGGGGGAGCTACGAGCAGTACTTC.

The chain joins TRBV27 to TRBJ1-5; D gene unclear. Germline CDR1 MNHEY, CDR2 SMNVEV (reference sequence). V was clipped by 0 bases and J by 6 bases, with 15 bases between them. CDR3 size: 16 residues. CDR3: CASSLSAGRVAQPQHF. In DNA form, the CDR3 reads TGTGCCAGCAGTTTATCGGCGGGCAGAGTAGCTCAGCCCCAGCATTTT.

V and J are TRBV2 and TRBJ2-1, with D possibly being TRBD2 (6 bases). CDR1 and CDR2 (germline): SNHLY, FYNNEI. Trimming left V 11 bases short and J 0 bases short, with 20 bases between. The CDR3 covers 16 residues. The CDR3 coding sequence is TGTGCCGGTGGGAATAGGGACTTAAACTCCTACAATGAGCAGTTCTTC. Translation gives CAGGNRDLNSYNEQFF.

J is TRBJ2-2 and V is TRBV7-9, with D tentatively TRBD1 (6 bases). Germline CDR1 and CDR2: SEHNR and FQNEAQ (reference sequence). Trimming stripped 3 bases from V and 6 bases from J, with 14 bases between. This CDR3 region has 15 residues. CDR3 DNA sequence: TGTGCCAGCAGCTTTACGCAGGGGCCCGCCGGGGAGCTGTTTTTT. Amino acids: CASSFTQGPAGELFF.

This CDR3 reads CASRPGTPTTNEKLFF. CDR3 sequence (DNA): TGTGCCAGCAGGCCAGGGACACCCACAACTAATGAAAAACTGTTTTTT. V and J are TRBV5-4 and TRBJ1-4; the D gene is possibly TRBD1 (6 bases). The CDR3 covers 16 residues. V was cut by 5 bases and J by 0 bases, with 14 bases left in between. Germline CDR1 SGHNT, CDR2 YYREEE (reference sequence).

J is TRBJ2-7 and V is TRBV7-9, with 7 bases fitting TRBD1. V lost 5 bases, J lost 5 bases, and 9 bases stayed unmatched. CDR1 and CDR2 (germline): SEHNR, FQNEAQ (reference sequence). This CDR3 has 14 amino acids. CDR3 sequence (DNA): TGTGCCAGCAGCCTAAGACAGGGATCCGACGAGCAGTACTTC. Amino acid sequence: CASSLRQGSDEQYF.

The chain joins TRBV6-2 or TRBV6-3 to TRBJ1-1; 8 nucleotides agree with TRBD1. The germline V gene encodes CDR1 MNHEY and CDR2 SVGEGT. V trimming: 5 bases; J trimming: 4 bases; junction bases outside the gene matches: 6. This CDR3 comprises 14 residues. The DNA of the CDR3 is TGTGCCAGCAGTATGACAGGGGTAAGCACTGAAGCTTTCTTT. It is translated as CASSMTGVSTEAFF.